This TCR beta chain was recovered during a study of T cells in Graves' hyperthyroidism and ophthalmopathy. At the level of the study: Specimen type is peripheral blood, collected at initial diagnosis prior to any treatment.

Amplification of TCR beta CDR3 regions was performed using RNA transcripts as template. The HTBI primer set drove a first-round RT-PCR of the TCR CDR3. TCRdb reprocessed the multiplex PCR reads with MiXCR, giving one entry per CDR3 protein. The data hold 550,000 to 800,000 distinct CDR3 sequences, with 15% to 20% observed a single time. Ten or more counts support this clonotype. The V end lost 1 base, the J end lost 5 bases, and 16 bases lay between the germline ends. Germline V gene lookup returns CDR1 SGHRS and CDR2 YFSETQ. The CDR3 totals 15 residues. For Graves' hyperthyroidism to be stable, ophthalmopathy could not progress within 18 months. Every diagnosis used clinical symptoms, serum thyroxine and TRAb, thyroid ultrasound and orbital computed tomography. PBMCs were collected from a roughly 10 ml volume of fresh peripheral blood.

Sequencing input: blood. The chain has TRBV5-1 and TRBJ2-7, with D perhaps TRBD1 (6 bases). The sequence was collected from a man between 50 and 59 years old with Graves' hyperthyroidism. This CDR3 reads CASSLIPRGSDEQYF. In nucleotides, the CDR3 is TGCGCCAGCAGCTTGATCCCCAGGGGTAGCGACGAGCAGTACTTC.